The table lists the clone carrying this T cell receptor beta chain with a few counts. Its target is not known. This entry is derived from a study of identical twins. TCRdb reprocessed the 5' RACE reads via MiXCR and lists one record per CDR3 protein. The sample consists of approximately 600,000 distinct CDR3 sequences, just over 7% of them appearing once. Germline V gene sequence: CDR1 SGHTS, CDR2 YDEGEE. The CDR3 totals 14 residues. V gave up 0 bases and J gave up 2 bases, with 6 bases separating them. Points from the study as a whole: Insertions ran lower in abundant cord blood beta clonotypes, though not in memory repertoires.

The data were also submitted as part of a second study, on yellow fever vaccine responses in identical twins.

The chain employs TRBV5-8 and TRBJ2-1, with no clear D. The TCR was taken from a woman younger than 35 in good health. Sequencing was performed on PBMCs. CDR3 bases: TGTGCCAGCAGCTTGGAACTCCCCTACAATGAGCAGTTCTTC. This gives the protein CASSLELPYNEQFF.